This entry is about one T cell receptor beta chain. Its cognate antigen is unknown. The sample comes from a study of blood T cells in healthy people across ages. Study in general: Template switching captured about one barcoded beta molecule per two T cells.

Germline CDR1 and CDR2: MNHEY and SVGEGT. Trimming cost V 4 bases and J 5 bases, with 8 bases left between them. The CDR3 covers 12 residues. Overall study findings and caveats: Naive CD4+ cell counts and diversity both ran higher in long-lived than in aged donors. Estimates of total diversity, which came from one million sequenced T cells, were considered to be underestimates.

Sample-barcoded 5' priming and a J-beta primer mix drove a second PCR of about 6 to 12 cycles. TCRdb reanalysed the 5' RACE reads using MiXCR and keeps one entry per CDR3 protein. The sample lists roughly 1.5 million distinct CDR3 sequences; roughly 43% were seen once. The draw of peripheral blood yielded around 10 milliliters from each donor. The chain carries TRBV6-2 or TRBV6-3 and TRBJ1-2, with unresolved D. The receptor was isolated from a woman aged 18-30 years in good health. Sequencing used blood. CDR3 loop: CASSSEWYGYTF. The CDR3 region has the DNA TGTGCCAGCAGTTCCGAGTGGTATGGCTACACCTTC.